This TCR beta chain was captured by sequencing in a study of T cell repertoires in cytomegalovirus infection (dated by TCRdb to about 2019). Some background on the complete study: The HLA type of each donor mattered for the analysis, because public TCR beta signatures pointed to carriage of CMV infection along with the matching HLA type.

What the research found in general, with its limitations: The ex vivo response was dominated by HLA-C-restricted CMV-specific TCR beta clonotypes, which also provided the single most frequent clonotype in two of eight donors. In both this cohort and an independent cohort of approximately 350 donors, the cumulative frequency of public TCR beta family members distinguished carriers of CMV infection plus the relevant HLA type.

The table lists this clonotype with many counts. Its binding antigen is unknown. No much larger clonotype is one base removed from it; base qualities were not supplied. The instrument given in TCRdb is Illumina HiSeq 1500. The public reads were reanalyzed by TCRdb: fastp trimming at Q25, MiXCR alignment, in-frame beta chains only. Entries are consolidated by CDR3 protein sequence, retaining the most common genes and DNA. This sample holds roughly 250,000 distinct CDR3 sequences; 9% to 15% were observed only once. 1.5% to 2% of the sample rests with the top ten. The origin of this receptor is a human donor in good health (CMV status not recorded). Some clones in this sample may be carry-over from other donors' samples. Sequenced sample: PBMCs.

The CDR3 protein is CASSSRDRGHYGYTF. The nucleotide sequence reads TGTGCCAGCAGTTCCCGGGACAGGGGGCACTATGGCTACACCTTC. The rearranged chain carries TRBV6-6 and TRBJ1-2; a stretch of 12 junction bases matches TRBD1. As encoded in the germline V gene (reference sequence), CDR1 is MNHNY while CDR2 is SVGAGI. The CDR3 starts with the cysteine, ends with the phenylalanine, and has 15 residues. Only the CDR3 region is kept as DNA, spanning 45 bases read in frame from base 1. The germline V end is reduced by 4 bases and the J end by 3 bases; junction bases left unmatched: 3.